Below, 31 T cell receptor beta chains from the same sample are listed, as sequenced in a study of shared clonotypes between healthy human individuals. Sequencing used immunoSEQ multiplex PCR; TCRdb keeps in-frame clones, though not all of them. The sample has 1.5 million to 2.5 million clones; approximately 95% are singletons. Terminally differentiated effector memory CD45RA+ cells were excluded from the naive CD8 cells, which were CD45RO-negative and positively selected for CCR7. The sample consisted of naive CD8+ T cells sorted from blood. All receptors come from a young man in good health.

The gene calls are TRBV5-1 and TRBJ2-1; perhaps TRBD2 as D (6 bases). Trimming removed 4 bases from V and 5 bases from J, with 19 bases in between. The germline gives CDR1 SGHRS, CDR2 YFSETQ. The CDR3 runs to 16 residues. CDR3 sequence: CASSRAGRGWNNEQFF. The CDR3 nucleotides are TGCGCCAGCAGCCGGGCGGGGCGGGGATGGAACAATGAGCAGTTCTTC.

The rearrangement joins TRBV6-1 to TRBJ2-7, with a tentative D call TRBD2 (6 bases). The CDR3 is made up of 13 amino acids. Germline-derived CDR1 and CDR2 are MNHNS and SASEGT. The germline V and J ends were trimmed by 6 bases and 3 bases, with 12 bases remaining between them. CDR3 nucleotides: TGTGCCAGCAGCGAACAGACTAGCTACGAGCAGTACTTC. Its translation: CASSEQTSYEQYF.

The chain couples TRBV5-6 to TRBJ1-6; TRBD1 might be the D (6 bases). Germline V gene lookup returns CDR1 SGHDT and CDR2 YYEEEE. Trimming took off 0 bases at V and 8 bases at J, with 15 bases between the two ends. The CDR3 length is 16 residues. CDR3 coding DNA: TGTGCCAGCAGCTTGGAGGGGGGCAGGGAGGATTCACCCCTCCACTTT. Residues: CASSLEGGREDSPLHF.

Comments on this clone: Other DNA sequences in this specimen translate into the identical CDR3. This rearrangement joins TRBV29-1 to TRBJ1-1, with no clear D. The V end was cut by 4 bases, the J end by 4 bases, with 7 bases between. This CDR3 region has 11 residues. The germline gives CDR1 SQVTM, CDR2 ANQGSEA. CDR3: CSVGVGTEAFF. In DNA, the CDR3 is TGCAGCGTTGGTGTGGGCACTGAAGCTTTCTTT.

The gene calls are TRBV4-1 and TRBJ2-7; TRBD2 agrees at 9 bases. The CDR3 is made up of 15 amino acids. The V gene's germline CDR1 is MGHRA and CDR2 YSYEKL. V gave up 5 bases and J gave up 1 base; unmatched junction bases: 6. The CDR3 DNA follows: TGCGCCAGCAGCATACACAGCGGGGGGTCCTACGAGCAGTACTTC. It yields the protein CASSIHSGGSYEQYF.

The chain joins TRBV4-1 to TRBJ2-5; the D gene is possibly TRBD1 (7 bases). CDR3 length: 16 residues. The V end was cut by 4 bases, the J end by 4 bases, with 19 bases between. Germline CDR1 is MGHRA and CDR2 is YSYEKL. The CDR3 protein is CASSPSSEGAGETQYF. Written as DNA, the CDR3 is TGCGCCAGCAGCCCGTCGTCGGAGGGGGCAGGAGAGACCCAGTACTTC.

The chain recombines TRBV10-2 with TRBJ2-2; D ambiguous. V gave up 7 bases and J gave up 1 base, with 16 bases separating them. This CDR3 comprises 16 residues. Germline CDR1 is WSHSY and CDR2 is SAAADI. CDR3 in DNA: TGCGCCAGCAACCAACCAGAACTTAAGAACACCGGGGAGCTGTTTTTT. Translated: CASNQPELKNTGELFF.

The V call is TRBV5-6, the J call TRBJ2-7, with unresolved D. Germline CDR1 SGHDT, CDR2 YYEEEE. The CDR3 covers 13 residues. Trimming removed 1 base at V and 7 bases at J, with 12 bases between. The CDR3: CASSLFAALEQYF. The CDR3 DNA reads as TGTGCCAGCAGCTTGTTCGCGGCGCTAGAGCAGTACTTC.

V and J are TRBV5-1 and TRBJ2-7; D is undetermined. Germline-derived CDR1 and CDR2 are SGHRS and YFSETQ. Trimming pared 0 bases from V and 5 bases from J, leaving 12 bases between. This CDR3 has 14 amino acids. The DNA for the CDR3 is TGCGCCAGCAGCTTGGGCCCTGTTGCGGACGAGCAGTACTTC. As protein: CASSLGPVADEQYF.

The chain joins TRBV7-9 to TRBJ1-2; 8 bases match TRBD1. The V segment lost 2 bases and the J segment 5 bases; nucleotides outside the gene matches: 16. CDR3 length: 18 residues. Germline V gene lookup returns CDR1 SEHNR and CDR2 FQNEAQ (reference sequence). CDR3 loop: CASSLPGTGDTDRYGYTF. CDR3 nucleotides: TGTGCCAGCAGCTTACCTGGGACAGGCGACACTGATAGGTATGGCTACACCTTC. Supplemented by reference TRBV7-9 and TRBJ1-2, the full variable domain reads DTGVSQNPRHKITKRGQNVTFRCDPISEHNRLYWYRQTLGQGPEFLTYFQNEAQLEKSRLLSDRFSAERPKGSFSTLEIQRTEQGDSAMYLCASSLPGTGDTDRYGYTFGSGTRLTVV.

About this clone: The junction differs from germline at one of its ends, possibly a read error. This chain connects TRBV6-5 to TRBJ1-2, with a possible D match to TRBD1 (5 bases). The germline V gene encodes CDR1 MNHEY and CDR2 SVGAGI. CDR3 length equals 14 residues. CDR3 residues: CASSLAGANHGYTF. CDR3 coding DNA: TGTGCCAGCAGTCTCGCCGGGGCTAACCATGGCTACACCTTC.

The V gene is TRBV2, the J gene TRBJ1-1; D is unresolved. Germline values: CDR1 SNHLY, CDR2 FYNNEI. The CDR3 length is 13 residues. V shed 0 bases and J shed 2 bases, with 4 bases lying between them. This CDR3 reads CASSEALNTEAFF. CDR3 nucleotide sequence: TGTGCCAGCAGTGAAGCGCTCAACACTGAAGCTTTCTTT.

Concerning this clone itself: The sample carries other DNA sequences with the same CDR3. The gene calls are TRBV6-5 and TRBJ2-1; 9 nucleotides align to TRBD2. J was trimmed by 4 bases and V by 6 bases; bases with no gene match: 4. The V gene's germline CDR1 is MNHEY and CDR2 SVGAGI. This CDR3 contains 14 residues. CDR3 region: CASRPGLAYNEQFF. For the CDR3, the DNA is TGTGCCAGCAGGCCGGGACTAGCATACAATGAGCAGTTCTTC.

V and J are TRBV5-1 and TRBJ2-1, with D possibly TRBD2 on 5 matching bases. Per germline, CDR1 SGHRS and CDR2 YFSETQ. The CDR3 consists of 17 residues. Deletions cut 2 bases from V and 5 bases from J, with 20 bases between. The CDR3 here is CASSFVGRGSVDNEQFF. DNA of the CDR3: TGCGCCAGCAGCTTTGTTGGGAGAGGGTCCGTTGACAATGAGCAGTTCTTC.

The chain employs TRBV2 and TRBJ2-1; the D is unclear. V dropped 0 bases and J dropped 7 bases, with 10 bases sitting between them. Germline CDR1 reads SNHLY; CDR2 reads FYNNEI. This CDR3 has 14 amino acids. The DNA of the CDR3 is TGTGCCAGCAGTGAAGCCAACTCGCCAAATGAGCAGTTCTTC. Amino acids: CASSEANSPNEQFF.

The chain recombines TRBV13 with TRBJ2-3; perhaps TRBD1 as D (5 bases). Trimming cost V 4 bases and J 9 bases, with 29 bases left between them. The CDR3 contains 18 residues. Per germline, CDR1 PRHDT and CDR2 FYEKMQ (reference sequence). The CDR3 loop reads CASSSGVAPDTHRITQYF. Written as DNA, the CDR3 is TGTGCCAGCAGCTCCGGAGTAGCCCCGGATACCCACAGGATCACGCAGTATTTT.

Worth noting for this clone: At one end the junction does not follow the germline gene, possibly because of a read error. V and J are TRBV19 and TRBJ2-7; D is unresolved. The CDR3 consists of 14 residues. Germline V gives CDR1 LNHDA, CDR2 SQIVND (reference sequence). The CDR3 DNA is TGTGCCAGTAGTCTAGACACATATTCGGCCGAGCAGTACTTC. This translates into CASSLDTYSAEQYF.

A note on this clone: Other DNA variants within this sample encode the same CDR3. CDR3 in amino acids: CASSLEGNTIYF. For the CDR3, the DNA is TGTGCCAGCAGCTTAGAGGGGAACACCATATATTTT. The rearrangement joins TRBV7-9 to TRBJ1-3, with D tentatively TRBD1 (5 bases). This CDR3 has 12 amino acids. Trimming removed 1 base at V and 7 bases at J, with 5 bases between. CDR1 is SEHNR, CDR2 FQNEAQ, per germline (reference sequence).

This clone was counted once. The chain couples TRBV7-9 to TRBJ2-1, with 7 bases identical to TRBD2. Germline trimming cut 0 bases from V and 3 bases from J; bases unmatched to any gene: 5. The CDR3 covers 16 residues. The germline gives CDR1 SEHNR, CDR2 FQNEAQ (reference sequence). The CDR3 loop reads CASSLAGGYDYNEQFF. CDR3 DNA: TGTGCCAGCAGCTTAGCGGGGGGGTACGACTACAATGAGCAGTTCTTC.

This chain uses TRBV4-1 with TRBJ2-7, with TRBD1 matching over 7 bases. This CDR3 region has 15 residues. V lost 1 base and J lost 3; bases outside the gene matches: 6. Germline V CDR1 and CDR2: MGHRA, YSYEKL. In DNA, the CDR3 is TGCGCCAGCAGCCAAGGGGACAGTAGGGACTACGAGCAGTACTTC. The encoded protein is CASSQGDSRDYEQYF.

Points on this clone: The sample has other DNA sequences that encode this CDR3 too. The chain is built from TRBV5-1 and TRBJ2-7, with D possibly called TRBD1 or TRBD2 (5 bases each). This CDR3 contains 14 residues. Germline CDR1 and CDR2: SGHRS and YFSETQ. Trimming shortened V by 4 bases and J by 1 base, and 12 bases separated the two germline ends. As DNA, the CDR3 is TGCGCCAGCAGCCCGGGGACCCTGTCCTACGAGCAGTACTTC. Its translation: CASSPGTLSYEQYF.

This chain connects TRBV25-1 to TRBJ2-2; 8 nucleotides match TRBD1. The CDR3 has 14 amino acids. V gave up 2 bases and J gave up 6 bases; unmatched junction bases: 2. Germline assignment: CDR1 MGHDK and CDR2 SYGVNS. CDR3 region: CASSETTGAGELFF. The CDR3 nucleotides are TGTGCCAGCAGTGAAACGACAGGGGCCGGGGAGCTGTTTTTT.

The V call is TRBV6-5, the J call TRBJ2-7, with TRBD2 matching over 8 bases. The CDR3 covers 15 residues. Germline V lookup: CDR1 MNHEY, CDR2 SVGAGI. The junction had 4 bases not matched to a gene; V was cut back by 0 bases and J by 3 bases. The CDR3 reads CASSYSAGGYYEQYF. In DNA form, the CDR3 reads TGTGCCAGCAGTTACTCGGCGGGGGGTTACTACGAGCAGTACTTC.

The rearrangement uses TRBV19 and TRBJ1-5; D is unclear. V lost 5 bases and J 7 bases, leaving 12 bases between the germline ends. Germline V gene data show CDR1 as LNHDA and CDR2 as SQIVND (reference sequence). CDR3 length: 13 residues. CDR3 coding DNA: TGTGCCAGTAGTCCGCCGGAAGGACAGCCCCAGCATTTT. Translating it yields CASSPPEGQPQHF. Drawing the rest from reference TRBV19 and TRBJ1-5, the complete variable domain is DGGITQSPKYLFRKEGQNVTLSCEQNLNHDAMYWYRQDPGQGLRLIYYSQIVNDFQKGDIAEGYSVSREKKESFPLTVTSAQKNPTAFYLCASSPPEGQPQHFGDGTRLSIL.

This clone was seen just once. The chain uses TRBV5-8 and TRBJ2-1; 7 positions match TRBD1. Trimming at V came to 5 bases and at J to 8 bases, leaving 13 bases not matched to a gene. Germline loops: CDR1 SGHTS, CDR2 YDEGEE. The CDR3 totals 15 residues. CDR3: CASRPPGGPLDEQFF. CDR3 coding DNA: TGTGCCAGCAGACCACCAGGGGGTCCCCTCGATGAGCAGTTCTTC. Full variable domain (rest looked up from reference TRBV5-8 and TRBJ2-1): EAGVTQSPTHLIKTRGQQATLRCSPISGHTSVYWYQQALGLGLQFLLWYDEGEERNRGNFPPRFSGRQFPNYSSELNVNALELEDSALYLCASRPPGGPLDEQFFGPGTRLTVL.

This clone was seen once. This chain joins TRBV7-6 and TRBJ2-5; the match to TRBD1 covers 8 bases. The germline gives CDR1 SGHVS, CDR2 FNYEAQ. After removal of 6 bases from V and 3 bases from J, the junction contained 3 bases not matched to a gene. This CDR3 has 13 residues. The CDR3 sequence: CASRETGEETQYF. CDR3 nucleotides: TGTGCCAGCAGGGAGACAGGGGAAGAGACCCAGTACTTC.

CDR3 coding DNA: TGTGCCAGCACTCCGGTGTACACTGAAGCTTTCTTT. Its translation is CASTPVYTEAFF. J is TRBJ1-1 and V is TRBV6-1, with no clear D. V shed 7 bases and J shed 3 bases, with 9 bases lying between them. Germline CDR1 MNHNS, CDR2 SASEGT. The CDR3 totals 12 residues.

On this clone itself: The same CDR3 arises from other DNA sequences in this sample as well. The chain employs TRBV7-9 and TRBJ2-7; weak D call: TRBD1 (5 bases). CDR1 and CDR2 (germline): SEHNR, FQNEAQ (reference sequence). Between the trimmed V and J ends, which lost 3 bases and 0 bases, there was a span of 12 bases. CDR3 length: 15 amino acids. CDR3 region: CASSLGQSSSYEQYF. CDR3 DNA sequence: TGTGCCAGCAGCTTGGGGCAGTCCAGCTCCTACGAGCAGTACTTC.

V gene TRBV29-1 combines with J gene TRBJ2-2; possibly TRBD2 for D (6 bases). Germline CDR1 SQVTM, CDR2 ANQGSEA. V was cut by 1 base and J by 3 bases, with 9 bases left in between. This CDR3 region has 14 residues. The CDR3 nucleotides are TGCAGCGTTGAAGGGAGGGATTACACCGGGGAGCTGTTTTTT. Protein: CSVEGRDYTGELFF.

The V gene is TRBV7-3, the J gene TRBJ2-7; weak D call: TRBD1 (6 bases). V was cut by 4 bases and J by 5 bases, with 12 bases left in between. The CDR3 consists of 13 residues. The germline V gene has CDR1 SGHTA and CDR2 FQGTGA. DNA for the CDR3: TGTGCCAGCAGCTATGGACAGTTCGACGAGCAGTACTTC. It specifies CASSYGQFDEQYF.

This clone appeared a single time. V is TRBV6-1 and J is TRBJ1-1; no clear D. The germline V gene has CDR1 MNHNS and CDR2 SASEGT. The germline V and J ends were trimmed by 8 bases and 5 bases, with 15 bases remaining between them. There are 13 residues in the CDR3. The CDR3 here is CASASLQWTEAFF. CDR3 bases: TGTGCCAGCGCGTCTCTTCAATGGACTGAAGCTTTCTTT.